This T cell receptor (beta chain) originates from a study of tumor-infiltrating lymphocytes in primary liver carcinoma (dated by TCRdb to about 2017). At the level of the whole study: The five patients, three men and two women aged 30 to 69 years, had hepatocellular carcinoma (four) or combined HCC and intrahepatic cholangiocarcinoma (one). The five patients had tumors of stage T1-T3 N0M0, with maximum diameters ranging from roughly 4.2 to 10 cm. Each sample produced roughly 3.5 to 8 million productive TCRbeta reads, and read depth showed no significant difference between tissue types. Across five regions of each liver tumor, along with adjacent normal tissue and blood, the study brought together TCRbeta repertoire sequencing, expression microarrays and whole-exome sequencing. A total of some 35 specimens from 5 patients underwent TCRbeta repertoire sequencing, comprising 25 tumor regions, 5 adjacent noncancerous liver tissues and 5 peripheral blood samples. High reproducibility was observed for the technical replicate repertoires, with mean shared-clone rates approximately 0.9 and correlation coefficients above 0.95.

Total RNA and DNA were co-extracted from around 18-30 mg of bulk tissue with the AllPrep DNA/RNA mini kit, without cell sorting. Surgical resection was performed in China between 2015 and 2016 on 5 or 6 patients with histopathologically diagnosed primary liver carcinoma. At the time of sampling, the patients were treatment-naive and had chronic HBV infection. Fresh tumor and adjacent tissue pieces were bisected; one half was stored in RNAlater at -80°C, the other sent for histology. TCRbeta-specific cDNA was reverse-transcribed from approximately 500 ng total RNA using a constant-region primer and ProtoScript II reverse transcriptase. Construction of the TCRbeta libraries relied on three nested rounds of multiplex PCR, following a slightly modified ARM-PCR procedure. The first two PCR rounds used multiplex TRBV1-TRBV30 forward primers with a Cbeta reverse primer, each for roughly 11 cycles. Sample barcodes and Illumina adapters were added in a final 25-cycle PCR using Deep VentR polymerase. Before sequencing, amplicons between 200 and 500 bp were purified from gel using a QIAquick gel extraction kit. The TCRbeta amplicons were sequenced with 250-bp paired-end reads on an Illumina HiSeq 2500. Processing in the source paper ran as follows. Quality trimming of reads was performed with Trimmomatic v0.33, and paired reads were merged with FLASH v1.2.11 so that full CDR3 sequences could be recovered. V, D and J germline segments were assigned to the rearranged TCRbeta sequences by MiGEC v1.2.1b. VDJtools v1.0.0 computed clonotype statistics and Shannon-Wiener diversity indices. Except for diversity analysis, only each sample's 250 most abundant clonotypes were used in subsequent analyses to reduce sampling bias. TCRdb ran its own pipeline on the public reads, namely fastp trimming at Q25 and MiXCR clone calling, and kept in-frame beta chains. Rows merge per CDR3 protein into single entries with the most common DNA and genes. These V and J calls originate from TCRdb's pipeline instead of the authors' own analysis. This sample holds tens of thousands of distinct CDR3 sequences; 69% were observed only once. About 26% of the sample belongs to the ten largest clones.

Findings and caveats that apply to the study as a whole: Only the TCR beta chain was sequenced, which likely underestimates true repertoire diversity because unpaired alpha chains were not captured. Only 4 to 6 patients were included in the study, and the authors note that the findings should be validated in a larger study. A significantly larger repertoire fraction was made up by the top 250 clones in tumors than in blood (p = 0.039). Comparison of CD4+ and CD8+ T cell repertoires was precluded by the use of bulk unsorted samples. Pairs of tumor regions showed greater repertoire overlap (mean around 36%) than tumor-adjacent pairs (about 17%) or tumor-blood pairs (approximately 15%), which is consistent with antigen-driven expansion.

Trimming takes 7 bases from V and 4 bases from J, and the germline ends sit 16 bases apart. CDR3 length: 14 amino acids, cysteine to phenylalanine. CDR3 DNA is the only sequence kept; it has 42 bases, read in frame from the first base. Concerning this clonotype itself: There is no known antigen for this receptor. There are no base qualities to consult, and no much larger clone falls within one base.

This clonotype was sampled from a man in his forties with primary liver carcinoma and hepatitis B virus infection. The sequencing input was tumor-adjacent normal liver tissue. Rearrangement joined TRBV12-3 or TRBV12-4 to TRBJ1-1; a confident D gene designation cannot be given. The nucleotide sequence reads TGTGCCAGCAAGTCGACGGGGAGAGTCACTGAAGCTTTCTTT. This yields the protein CASKSTGRVTEAFF.